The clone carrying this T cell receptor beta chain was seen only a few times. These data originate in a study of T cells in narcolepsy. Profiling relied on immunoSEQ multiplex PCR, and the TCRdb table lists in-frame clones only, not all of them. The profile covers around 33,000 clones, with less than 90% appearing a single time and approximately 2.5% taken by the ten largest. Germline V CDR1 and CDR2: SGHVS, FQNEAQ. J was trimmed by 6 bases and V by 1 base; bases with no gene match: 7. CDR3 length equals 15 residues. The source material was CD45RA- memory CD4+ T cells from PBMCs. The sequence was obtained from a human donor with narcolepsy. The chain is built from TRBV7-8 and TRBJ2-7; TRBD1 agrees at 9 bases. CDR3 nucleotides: TGTGCCAGCAGCTTAGTGGATATGGGACAGGGCGAGCAGTACTTC. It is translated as CASSLVDMGQGEQYF.